This TCR beta chain was identified during a study of T cell responses to AZD1222 COVID-19 vaccine. The study's findings and limits: As reported, nearly half of all spike-specific TCRs target variant regions that are unmutated. Spike-specific TCR repertoires showed rising breadth and depth after two AZD1222 doses.

The repertoire was sequenced with immunoSEQ multiplex PCR; TCRdb's copy has only in-frame clones and lacks some. This table has under 150,000 clones, almost 90% appearing once. Both about-4-week and about-12-week second-dose recipients were combined. On this clone itself: Antigen: not known.

The sequence was obtained from an adult who received the AZD1222 COVID-19 vaccine. This material consisted of peripheral blood, taken 28 days after the second AZD1222 dose.

In nucleotides, the CDR3 is TGCGCCAGCAGCCAAGATCTTGCAGGGGGCTATGGCTACACCTTC. This encodes CASSQDLAGGYGYTF. The genes are TRBV4-3 and TRBJ1-2; 7 bases match TRBD1. The length of the CDR3 is 15 residues. After removal of 0 bases from V and 4 bases from J, the junction contained 5 bases not matched to a gene. Looked up from germline, CDR1 is LGHNA and CDR2 is YSLEER.